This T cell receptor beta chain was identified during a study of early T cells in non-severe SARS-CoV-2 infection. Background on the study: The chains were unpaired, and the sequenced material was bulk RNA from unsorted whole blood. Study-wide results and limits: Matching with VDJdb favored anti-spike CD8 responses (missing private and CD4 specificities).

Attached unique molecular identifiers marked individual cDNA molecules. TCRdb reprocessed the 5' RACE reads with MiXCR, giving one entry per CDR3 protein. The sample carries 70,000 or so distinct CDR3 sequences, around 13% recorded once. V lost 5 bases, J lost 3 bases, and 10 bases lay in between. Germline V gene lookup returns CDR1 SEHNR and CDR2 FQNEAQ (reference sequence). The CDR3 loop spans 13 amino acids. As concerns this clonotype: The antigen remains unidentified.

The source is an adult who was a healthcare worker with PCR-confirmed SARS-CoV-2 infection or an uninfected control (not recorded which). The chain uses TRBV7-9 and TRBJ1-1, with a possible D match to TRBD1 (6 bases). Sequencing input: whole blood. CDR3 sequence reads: CASSDRGYTEAFF. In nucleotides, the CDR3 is TGTGCCAGCAGCGATAGGGGGTACACTGAAGCTTTCTTT.